The 31 T cell receptor beta chains below come from one sample, sequenced in a study of cytomegalovirus exposure and HLA in healthy donors. Clones were sequenced by immunoSEQ multiplex PCR, and TCRdb holds only the in-frame ones, with some missing. The repertoire holds 100,000 to 120,000 clones, with roughly 90% as singletons. Sequencing input: PBMCs. These TCRs come from a woman aged 25 to 45 in good health and CMV-seropositive.

The chain employs TRBV18 and TRBJ2-7; a weak D match, TRBD1 (6 bases). Germline V lookup: CDR1 KGHSH, CDR2 LQKENI. V lost 2 bases to trimming and J lost 4 bases, with 18 bases between them. CDR3 length equals 16 residues. CDR3 nucleotides: TGTGCCAGCTCACCAGTTTTTACAGGGCAAGGTTACGAGCAGTACTTC. Residues: CASSPVFTGQGYEQYF.

The genes are TRBV5-6 and TRBJ1-2, with 7 nucleotides matching TRBD1. The CDR3 extends over 16 amino acids. V lost 5 bases and J lost 2; bases outside the gene matches: 12. Looked up from germline, CDR1 is SGHDT and CDR2 is YYEEEE. CDR3 nucleotides: TGTGCCAGCAGTAGAAAAAAAGGGGGACAGAACTATGGCTACACCTTC. Its translation is CASSRKKGGQNYGYTF.

The genes are TRBV5-1 and TRBJ2-3; D gene uncertain. CDR1 is SGHRS and CDR2 is YFSETQ in the germline V gene. V gave up 0 bases and J gave up 2 bases, with 10 bases separating them. There are 15 residues in the CDR3. The CDR3 is CASSLARDYTDTQYF. The DNA for the CDR3 is TGCGCCAGCAGCTTGGCCCGAGATTACACAGATACGCAGTATTTT.

The V gene is TRBV2, the J gene TRBJ1-2, with unresolved D. The CDR3 is made up of 13 amino acids. Between the trimmed V and J ends, which lost 3 bases and 2 bases, there was a span of 7 bases. Per the germline V gene, CDR1 is SNHLY and CDR2 is FYNNEI. The CDR3 sequence is CASSDDWNYGYTF. Here the CDR3 DNA reads TGTGCCAGCAGTGACGACTGGAACTATGGCTACACCTTC.

V usage is TRBV6-4 and J usage is TRBJ2-1; TRBD2 agrees at 11 bases. Per the germline V gene, CDR1 is MRHNA and CDR2 is SNTAGT. CDR3 length: 15 amino acids. The trim removed 4 bases at V and 6 bases at J, leaving 5 bases unmatched. The CDR3 nucleotides read TGTGCCAGCAGTGCAACTAGCGGGAGTCCCAATGAGCAGTTCTTC. It encodes CASSATSGSPNEQFF.

This chain links TRBV11-2 with TRBJ2-2; perhaps TRBD1 as D (5 bases). The CDR3 runs 15 residues. V lost 2 bases and J 4 bases, leaving 11 bases between the germline ends. Germline-derived CDR1 and CDR2 are SGHAT and FQNNGV. The CDR3 sequence is CASSLTGSFTGELFF. The CDR3 DNA follows: TGTGCCAGCAGCTTAACAGGAAGCTTCACCGGGGAGCTGTTTTTT.

The chain combines TRBV5-1 with TRBJ1-2, with D unresolved. CDR3 length: 14 amino acids. Trimming cost V 0 bases and J 4 bases, with 10 bases left between them. Per the germline V gene, CDR1 is SGHRS and CDR2 is YFSETQ. The CDR3 DNA is TGCGCCAGCAGCTTGGATGTCGCGGCCTATGGCTACACCTTC. This sequence encodes CASSLDVAAYGYTF.

CDR3 sequence: CASSASGSGNQPQHF. In nucleotides, the CDR3 is TGTGCCAGCAGCGCTTCCGGGAGTGGCAATCAGCCCCAGCATTTT. V gene TRBV9 combines with J gene TRBJ1-5; D is unresolved. The V end was cut by 3 bases, the J end by 2 bases, with 12 bases between. Germline CDR1 is SGDLS and CDR2 is YYNGEE. The CDR3 consists of 15 residues.

This clone occurred a few times. The gene calls are TRBV6-6 and TRBJ2-7; D is ambiguous. Germline CDR1 MNHNY, CDR2 SVGAGI (reference sequence). The CDR3 spans 11 residues. Trimming left V 6 bases short and J 7 bases short, with 10 bases between. This CDR3 is CASSRVWEQYF. The DNA of the CDR3 is TGTGCCAGCAGCCGCGTTTGGGAGCAGTACTTC.

The gene calls are TRBV4-1 and TRBJ2-6; 8 bases align to TRBD2. CDR1 MGHRA and CDR2 YSYEKL come from the germline V gene. This CDR3 is built from 18 residues. V lost 3 bases to trimming and J lost 0 bases; unmatched junction nucleotides: 7. The CDR3 DNA reads as TGCGCCAGCAGCCATCCGCTAGCGGGCCCCTCTGGGGCCAACGTCCTGACTTTC. Its protein is CASSHPLAGPSGANVLTF.

This clone was seen a single time. The rearrangement joins TRBV30 to TRBJ1-5, with D perhaps matching TRBD1 (5 bases). There are 15 residues in the CDR3. The germline V and J ends were trimmed by 3 bases and 0 bases, with 12 bases remaining between them. Germline assignment: CDR1 GTSNPN and CDR2 SVGIG (reference sequence). The DNA for the CDR3 is TGTGCCTGGAGACCAGGGCCTAATAGCAATCAGCCCCAGCATTTT. This sequence encodes CAWRPGPNSNQPQHF.

In its sample, this clone was seen a few times. The chain combines TRBV14 with TRBJ2-7, with 13 bases matching TRBD2. CDR1 and CDR2 from the germline V gene are SGHDN and FVKESK. The junction had 8 bases not matched to a gene; V was cut back by 5 bases and J by 7 bases. The CDR3 extends over 15 amino acids. The CDR3 loop is CASSARRGLAGEQYF. The CDR3 DNA sequence: TGTGCCAGCAGCGCACGGCGGGGACTAGCGGGAGAGCAGTACTTC. Filled out from reference TRBV14 and TRBJ2-7, the complete variable domain reads EAGVTQFPSHSVIEKGQTVTLRCDPISGHDNLYWYRRVMGKEIKFLLHFVKESKQDESGMPNNRFLAERTGGTYSTLKVQPAELEDSGVYFCASSARRGLAGEQYFGPGTRLTVT.

The rearrangement links TRBV5-4 to TRBJ2-1; TRBD2 aligns across 11 bases. The CDR3 extends over 17 amino acids. Trimming at V came to 4 bases and at J to 0 bases, leaving 6 bases not matched to a gene. Germline V gene sequence: CDR1 SGHNT, CDR2 YYREEE (reference sequence). The CDR3: CASSQGLAVSSYNEQFF. CDR3 DNA sequence: TGTGCCAGCAGCCAGGGACTAGCGGTGAGCTCCTACAATGAGCAGTTCTTC.

V gene TRBV10-3 combines with J gene TRBJ2-7; a possible D gene is TRBD2 (6 bases). V lost 0 bases to trimming and J lost 6 bases, with 15 bases between them. Germline V gene sequence: CDR1 ENHRY, CDR2 SYGVKD. The CDR3 is made up of 15 amino acids. The CDR3 reads CAISESVAARSEQYF. The CDR3 bases are TGTGCCATCAGTGAGTCAGTAGCGGCGCGATCCGAGCAGTACTTC.

This rearrangement joins TRBV14 to TRBJ2-6, with D possibly being TRBD1 (6 bases). The length of the CDR3 is 17 residues. V was trimmed by 3 bases and J by 0 bases, leaving 12 bases between them. Looked up from germline, CDR1 is SGHDN and CDR2 is FVKESK. The CDR3 reads CASSQTGLFSGANVLTF. CDR3 bases: TGTGCCAGCAGCCAGACAGGACTCTTCTCTGGGGCCAACGTCCTGACTTTC.

V gene TRBV29-1 combines with J gene TRBJ2-1; D might be TRBD1 (6 bases). Germline loops: CDR1 SQVTM, CDR2 ANQGSEA. The V and J ends lost 7 bases and 5 bases respectively, with 12 bases between them. The CDR3 contains 12 residues. Here the CDR3 reads CSALTGHNEQFF. The CDR3 nucleotides are TGCAGCGCCCTGACAGGACACAATGAGCAGTTCTTC.

The chain is built from TRBV9 and TRBJ1-3; unclear D gene. This CDR3 comprises 13 residues. Trimming removed 7 bases at V and 0 bases at J, with 8 bases between. Germline V CDR1 and CDR2: SGDLS, YYNGEE. CDR3 coding DNA: TGTGCCAGCGGGCGCACCTCTGGAAACACCATATATTTT. Translation: CASGRTSGNTIYF.

The chain recombines TRBV6-5 with TRBJ2-1; 11 bases line up with TRBD2. Germline-derived CDR1 and CDR2 are MNHEY and SVGAGI. Trimming took 4 bases from V and 2 from J; bases not matched to a gene: 1. The CDR3 has 15 residues. Here the CDR3 reads CASSLTSGTYNEQFF. The CDR3 bases are TGTGCCAGCAGTTTGACTAGCGGGACCTACAATGAGCAGTTCTTC.

The chain carries TRBV18 and TRBJ2-1, with D tentatively TRBD1 (6 bases). The CDR3 is made up of 16 amino acids. The germline V and J ends were trimmed by 4 bases and 5 bases, with 18 bases remaining between them. Germline V CDR1 and CDR2: KGHSH, LQKENI. The CDR3 here is CASSLPGQGHDNEQFF. In DNA form, the CDR3 reads TGTGCCAGCTCACTTCCGGGACAAGGGCACGACAATGAGCAGTTCTTC.

The chain carries TRBV6-5 and TRBJ1-1; 7 bases are shared with TRBD1. The germline V gene has CDR1 MNHEY and CDR2 SVGAGI. Germline trimming cut 5 bases from V and 4 bases from J; bases unmatched to any gene: 7. The length of the CDR3 is 14 residues. CDR3 nucleotide sequence: TGTGCCAGCAGTCCGACAGGGTTGATCACTGAAGCTTTCTTT. It translates to CASSPTGLITEAFF.

This chain connects TRBV6-1 to TRBJ1-5, with 7 bases fitting TRBD1. CDR3 length: 14 amino acids. V lost 4 bases, J lost 7 bases, and 7 bases stayed unmatched. CDR1 and CDR2 from the germline V gene are MNHNS and SASEGT. The CDR3 here is CASSGGTASQPQHF. CDR3 nucleotide sequence: TGTGCCAGCAGTGGGGGGACAGCAAGCCAGCCCCAGCATTTT.

This rearrangement joins TRBV7-2 to TRBJ1-5; D perhaps matches TRBD1 (6 bases). This CDR3 is built from 14 residues. Trimming stripped 5 bases from V and 1 base from J, with 9 bases between. The germline V gene encodes CDR1 SGHTA and CDR2 FQGNSA. CDR3 in DNA: TGTGCCAGCAGCCAACAGGGAAGCAATCAGCCCCAGCATTTT. This translates into CASSQQGSNQPQHF.

The gene calls are TRBV4-1 and TRBJ2-5; tentatively, D is TRBD2 (6 bases). V lost 2 bases to trimming and J lost 1 base, with 14 bases between them. The CDR3 contains 16 residues. Germline V CDR1 and CDR2: MGHRA, YSYEKL. The CDR3 coding sequence is TGCGCCAGCAGCCAACCCAGGGACTTCCCCCAAGAGACCCAGTACTTC. It codes for CASSQPRDFPQETQYF.

This chain uses TRBV7-9 with TRBJ1-6; 7 nucleotides line up with TRBD1. The CDR3 consists of 15 residues. Germline V CDR1 and CDR2: SEHNR, FQNEAQ (reference sequence). V lost 1 base and J lost 10; bases outside the gene matches: 7. DNA for the CDR3: TGTGCCAGCAGCTTAGGTGACAGGGAAGGATCACCCCTCCACTTT. The encoded protein is CASSLGDREGSPLHF.

Concerning this clone itself: Other DNA sequences in this specimen translate into the identical CDR3. This rearrangement joins TRBV6-4 to TRBJ2-1; 9 nucleotides agree with TRBD2. After removal of 4 bases from V and 8 bases from J, the junction contained 9 bases not matched to a gene. The V gene's germline CDR1 is MRHNA and CDR2 SNTAGT. The CDR3 extends over 15 amino acids. CDR3 in amino acids: CASSGEAGGSDEQFF. The CDR3 DNA follows: TGTGCCAGCAGTGGGGAAGCGGGAGGTAGCGATGAGCAGTTCTTC.

This chain uses TRBV5-1 with TRBJ2-4, with 8 bases fitting TRBD2. CDR1 and CDR2 from the germline V gene are SGHRS and YFSETQ. CDR3 length: 19 amino acids. Trimming took 4 bases from V and 2 from J; bases not matched to a gene: 17. CDR3 sequence (DNA): TGCGCCAGCAGCAGAATAGCGGGATCGTCTTTAGGGACCAAAAACATTCAGTACTTC. This codes for CASSRIAGSSLGTKNIQYF.

The CDR3 is CASSLGTGLSSGNTIYF. Here the CDR3 DNA reads TGTGCCAGCAGTCTGGGGACAGGGTTAAGCTCTGGAAACACCATATATTTT. The chain recombines TRBV28 with TRBJ1-3; 9 bases match TRBD1. The CDR3 is 17 amino acids. V shed 5 bases, J shed 0 bases, and the junction held 8 bases outside the gene matches. CDR1 is MDHEN and CDR2 is SYDVKM in the germline V gene.

The rearrangement links TRBV5-1 to TRBJ2-3, with 13 positions matching TRBD2. CDR3 length equals 14 residues. Germline values: CDR1 SGHRS, CDR2 YFSETQ. J gave up 3 bases and V 5 bases, and 0 bases lay outside the gene matches. CDR3 nucleotide sequence: TGCGCCAGCAGACTAGCGGGGGGGACAGATACGCAGTATTTT. It translates to CASRLAGGTDTQYF.

The rearrangement joins TRBV6-1 to TRBJ2-5; TRBD1 matches at 7 bases. This CDR3 comprises 14 residues. Germline trimming cut 6 bases from V and 2 bases from J; bases unmatched to any gene: 6. Germline assignment: CDR1 MNHNS and CDR2 SASEGT. CDR3 region: CASRGTGVQETQYF. The CDR3 region has the DNA TGTGCCAGCAGAGGCACAGGGGTACAAGAGACCCAGTACTTC.

The CDR3 DNA reads TGTGCCAGCAGTGGGGAGTCAGCTCATGGCTACACCTTC. This codes for CASSGESAHGYTF. This chain links TRBV5-6 with TRBJ1-2; D not certain. With 5 bases removed from V and 6 bases from J, the gap between germline ends came to 14 bases. Per the germline V gene, CDR1 is SGHDT and CDR2 is YYEEEE. The CDR3 length is 13 residues.

The chain combines TRBV6-1 with TRBJ1-6; no clear D gene. CDR1 and CDR2 from the germline V gene are MNHNS and SASEGT. The CDR3 has 15 amino acids. V lost 2 bases, J lost 6 bases, and 11 bases lay in between. DNA for the CDR3: TGTGCCAGCAGTGAATTTGCAGGTCGTAATTCACCCCTCCACTTT. This sequence encodes CASSEFAGRNSPLHF.